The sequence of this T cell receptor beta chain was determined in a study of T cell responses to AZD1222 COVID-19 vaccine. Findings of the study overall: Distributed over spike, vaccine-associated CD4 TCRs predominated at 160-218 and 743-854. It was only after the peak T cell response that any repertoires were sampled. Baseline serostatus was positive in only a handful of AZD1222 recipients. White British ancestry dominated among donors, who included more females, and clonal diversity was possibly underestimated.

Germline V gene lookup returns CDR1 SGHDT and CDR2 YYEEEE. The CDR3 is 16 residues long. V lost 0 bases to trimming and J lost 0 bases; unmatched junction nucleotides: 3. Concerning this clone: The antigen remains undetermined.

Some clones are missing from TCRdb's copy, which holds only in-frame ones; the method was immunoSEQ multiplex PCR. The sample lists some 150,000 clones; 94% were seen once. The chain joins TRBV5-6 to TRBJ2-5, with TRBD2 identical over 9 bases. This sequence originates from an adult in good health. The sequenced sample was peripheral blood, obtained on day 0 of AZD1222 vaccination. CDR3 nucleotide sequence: TGTGCCAGCAGCTTGGATGCTAGCGGGGACCAAGAGACCCAGTACTTC. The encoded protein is CASSLDASGDQETQYF.